Listed below are T cell receptor beta chains from one sample, sequenced in a study of blood T cell repertoires in COVID-19. Here immunoSEQ multiplex PCR was the method, and the copy in TCRdb shows in-frame clones only, minus some. The sample lists over 200,000 clones, over 80% seen once, with approximately 30% in the top ten. The sample comprised peripheral blood. These receptors originate from a middle-aged man with acute or convalescent COVID-19. Both conserved end residues are part of each CDR3. A D gene is named only where the DNA matches it firmly. Expanded clones get a size class; other rows say once, few or many, or leave the size out.

clone_size d_call j_call v_call cdr3_aa cdr3_nt
NA TRBD1 TRBJ2-3 TRBV13 CASSLKRGQGRLDTQYF TGTGCCAGCAGCTTAAAACGAGGACAGGGTAGGCTGGATACGCAGTATTTT
NA TRBD2 TRBJ2-5 TRBV7-2 CASSSVAGGDETQYF TGTGCCAGCAGCTCCGTAGCGGGAGGGGATGAGACCCAGTACTTC
NA NA TRBJ2-7 TRBV6-2/TRBV6-3 CASSYIGQLYEQYF TGTGCCAGCAGTTACATCGGACAGCTCTACGAGCAGTACTTC
once NA TRBJ2-1 TRBV7-9 CASSFSGNNEQFF TGTGCCAGCAGCTTTTCAGGGAACAATGAGCAGTTCTTC
NA NA TRBJ1-4 TRBV3-1/TRBV3-2 CASNQHQKGLNNEKLFF TGTGCCAGCAACCAGCACCAAAAGGGACTGAATAATGAAAAACTGTTTTTT
NA TRBD2 TRBJ2-2 TRBV19 CASSILRGLAGAANTGELFF TGTGCCAGTAGTATACTCCGGGGACTAGCGGGAGCCGCGAACACCGGGGAGCTGTTTTTT
NA TRBD1 TRBJ1-1 TRBV28 CASISTGRGPTEAFF TGTGCCAGTATTTCGACAGGGAGAGGCCCAACTGAAGCTTTCTTT
NA TRBD2 TRBJ2-7 TRBV9 CASSSGTGRGYEQYF TGTGCCAGCAGCTCCGGGACCGGGAGGGGCTACGAGCAGTACTTC
NA NA TRBJ1-4 TRBV2 CASSEAYRNNEKLFF TGTGCCAGCAGTGAAGCCTACAGAAATAATGAAAAACTGTTTTTT
NA NA TRBJ1-1 TRBV21-1 CASSAPGQKNTEAFF TGTGCCAGCAGCGCTCCGGGACAGAAGAACACTGAAGCTTTCTTT
NA TRBD2 TRBJ2-1 TRBV6-6 CASSLGTSGYNEQFF TGTGCCAGCAGTCTCGGGACTAGCGGCTACAATGAGCAGTTCTTC
NA TRBD2 TRBJ2-3 TRBV24-1 CATSDSGLATSTDTQYF TGTGCCACCAGTGATTCGGGACTAGCGACTAGCACAGATACGCAGTATTTT
NA NA TRBJ2-3 TRBV7-2 CASSLDHTSTDTQYF TGTGCCAGCAGCTTAGATCATACTAGCACAGATACGCAGTATTTT
once NA TRBJ2-1 TRBV11-2 CASSLLGEAAEQFF TGTGCCAGCAGCTTACTAGGGGAGGCCGCTGAGCAGTTCTTC
NA TRBD1 TRBJ1-4 TRBV19 CASADRLNEKLFF TGTGCCAGTGCGGACAGGCTTAATGAAAAACTGTTTTTT
NA TRBD1 TRBJ1-2 TRBV2 CASKGTDANYGYTF TGTGCCAGCAAGGGGACAGACGCTAACTATGGCTACACCTTC
NA TRBD1 TRBJ1-2 TRBV6-5 CASSSLGTGFGYTF TGTGCCAGCAGTTCCCTGGGGACAGGGTTTGGCTACACCTTC
NA NA TRBJ1-5 TRBV5-1 CASSFSGISNQPQHF TGCGCCAGCAGCTTTTCGGGGATAAGCAATCAGCCCCAGCATTTT
NA NA TRBJ1-2 TRBV25-1 CASNAGNYGYTF TGTGCCAGCAATGCGGGAAACTATGGCTACACCTTC
once NA TRBJ2-6 TRBV29-1 CSVRVSGANVLTF TGCAGCGTTCGAGTGTCTGGGGCCAACGTCCTGACTTTC
NA TRBD2 TRBJ2-2 TRBV7-2 CASSLTGLAGGRNTGELFF TGTGCCAGCAGCTTAACGGGACTAGCGGGAGGGAGGAACACCGGGGAGCTGTTTTTT
NA TRBD2 TRBJ2-7 TRBV11-1 CASSLTGGPADEQYF TGTGCCAGCAGCTTAACGGGAGGGCCTGCGGACGAGCAGTACTTC
NA NA TRBJ2-2 TRBV6-5 CASSYSAHRELFF TGTGCCAGCAGTTACTCGGCCCACCGGGAGCTGTTTTTT
NA TRBD2 TRBJ2-1 TRBV7-2 CASSLDRTSGRREQFF TGTGCCAGCAGCTTAGATAGGACTAGCGGGAGAAGGGAGCAGTTCTTC
NA NA TRBJ2-6 TRBV3-1/TRBV3-2 CASSQGRPWEWAGANVLTF TGTGCCAGCAGCCAAGGCCGCCCTTGGGAGTGGGCTGGGGCCAACGTCCTGACTTTC
few TRBD1 TRBJ1-4 TRBV6-6 CASSSNRGSEKLFF TGTGCCAGCAGTTCTAACAGGGGTAGCGAAAAACTGTTTTTT
NA NA TRBJ2-7 TRBV7-8 CASSLFAGQYF TGTGCCAGCAGCTTATTTGCGGGGCAGTACTTC
NA NA TRBJ1-4 TRBV6-5 CASSFLKGNEKLFF TGTGCCAGCAGCTTCTTAAAGGGGAATGAAAAACTGTTTTTT
NA NA TRBJ2-7 TRBV6-1 CASSDRGNNEQYF TGTGCCAGCAGTGACAGGGGAAACAACGAGCAGTACTTC
NA NA TRBJ1-1 TRBV19 CASSIRQTSNTEAFF TGTGCCAGTAGTATACGCCAGACTTCGAACACTGAAGCTTTCTTT
NA TRBD2 TRBJ2-3 TRBV5-6 CASSSTRTRSIGDTQYF TGTGCCAGCAGCTCCACCCGGACTAGATCGATAGGAGATACGCAGTATTTT
NA TRBD2 TRBJ2-1 TRBV19 CASSGRLAGKTYNEQFF TGTGCCAGTAGTGGGCGGCTAGCGGGAAAAACCTACAATGAGCAGTTCTTC
NA TRBD2 TRBJ2-3 TRBV29-1 CSVVALLAGGPTDTQYF TGCAGCGTTGTCGCCTTACTAGCGGGAGGGCCCACAGATACGCAGTATTTT
NA NA TRBJ1-2 TRBV4-1 CASSQEGHSNYGYTF TGCGCCAGCAGCCAAGAGGGCCACTCCAACTATGGCTACACCTTC
NA NA TRBJ1-2 TRBV24-1 CATSDGGGLGYTF TGTGCCACCAGTGACGGCGGGGGGCTTGGCTACACCTTC
few TRBD2 TRBJ2-2 TRBV29-1 CSVDREGRELFF TGCAGCGTTGACAGGGAGGGGAGGGAGCTGTTTTTT
NA NA TRBJ1-1 TRBV30 CAWSLHSRGGEAFF TGTGCCTGGAGTCTACATAGTCGGGGGGGCGAAGCTTTCTTT
NA NA TRBJ1-2 TRBV6-1 CASSEALDFYGYTF TGTGCCAGCAGTGAAGCCCTAGACTTCTATGGCTACACCTTC
NA NA TRBJ1-1 TRBV6-5 CATRRVAEAFF TGTGCCACTCGGAGGGTCGCTGAAGCTTTCTTT
NA NA TRBJ2-7 TRBV7-2 CASAWASGAYEQYF TGTGCCAGTGCCTGGGCCAGCGGAGCCTACGAGCAGTACTTC
NA NA TRBJ1-2 TRBV19 CASSIQLQGRSPRDYGYTF TGTGCCAGTAGTATACAACTACAGGGTCGGTCCCCCCGGGACTATGGCTACACCTTC